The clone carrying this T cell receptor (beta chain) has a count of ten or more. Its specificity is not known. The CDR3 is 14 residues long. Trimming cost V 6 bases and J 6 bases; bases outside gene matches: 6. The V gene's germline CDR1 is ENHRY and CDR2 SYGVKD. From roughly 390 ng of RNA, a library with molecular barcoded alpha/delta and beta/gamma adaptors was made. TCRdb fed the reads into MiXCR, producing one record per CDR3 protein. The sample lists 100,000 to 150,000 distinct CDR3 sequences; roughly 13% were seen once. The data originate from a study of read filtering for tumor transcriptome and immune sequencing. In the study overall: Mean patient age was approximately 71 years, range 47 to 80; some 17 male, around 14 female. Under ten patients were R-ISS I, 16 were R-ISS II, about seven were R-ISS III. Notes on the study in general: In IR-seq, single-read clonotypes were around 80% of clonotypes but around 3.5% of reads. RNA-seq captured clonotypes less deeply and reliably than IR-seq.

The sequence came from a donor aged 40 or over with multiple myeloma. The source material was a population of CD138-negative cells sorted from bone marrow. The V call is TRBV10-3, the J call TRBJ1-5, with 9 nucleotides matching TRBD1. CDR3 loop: CAISLDRGSQPQHF. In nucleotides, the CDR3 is TGTGCCATCAGCCTGGACAGGGGATCTCAGCCCCAGCATTTT.